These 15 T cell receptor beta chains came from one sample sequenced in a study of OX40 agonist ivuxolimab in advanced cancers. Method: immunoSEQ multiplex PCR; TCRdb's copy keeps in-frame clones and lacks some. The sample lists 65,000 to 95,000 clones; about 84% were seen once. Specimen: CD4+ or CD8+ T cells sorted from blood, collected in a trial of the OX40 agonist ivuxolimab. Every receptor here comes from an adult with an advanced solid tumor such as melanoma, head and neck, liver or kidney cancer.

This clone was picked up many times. CDR3 bases: TGTGCCAGCAGCTTGTCTCCCAGCGACAATCAGCCCCAGCATTTT. Encoded protein: CASSLSPSDNQPQHF. The chain carries TRBV5-4 and TRBJ1-5, with D uncertain. V gave up 1 base and J gave up 3 bases, with 11 bases separating them. Germline CDR1 is SGHNT and CDR2 is YYREEE (reference sequence). CDR3 length equals 15 residues.

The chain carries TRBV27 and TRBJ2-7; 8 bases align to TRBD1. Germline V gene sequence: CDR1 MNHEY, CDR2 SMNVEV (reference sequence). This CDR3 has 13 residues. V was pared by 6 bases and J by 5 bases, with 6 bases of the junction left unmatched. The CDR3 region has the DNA TGTGCCAGCAGCGGACAGGGTTGGGACGAGCAGTACTTC. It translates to CASSGQGWDEQYF.

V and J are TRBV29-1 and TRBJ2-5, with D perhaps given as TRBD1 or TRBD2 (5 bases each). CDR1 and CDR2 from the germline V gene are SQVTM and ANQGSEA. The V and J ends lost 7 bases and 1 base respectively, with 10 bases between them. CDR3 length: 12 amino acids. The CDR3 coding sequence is TGCAGCGGGGGCGGGTTCCAAGAGACCCAGTACTTC. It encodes CSGGGFQETQYF.

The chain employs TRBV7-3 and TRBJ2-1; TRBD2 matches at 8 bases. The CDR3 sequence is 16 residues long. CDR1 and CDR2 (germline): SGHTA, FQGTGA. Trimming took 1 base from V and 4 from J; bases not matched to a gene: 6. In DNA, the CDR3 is TGTGCCAGCAGCTTAAGGTCTCTAGCGGGTTACAATGAGCAGTTCTTC. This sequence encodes CASSLRSLAGYNEQFF.

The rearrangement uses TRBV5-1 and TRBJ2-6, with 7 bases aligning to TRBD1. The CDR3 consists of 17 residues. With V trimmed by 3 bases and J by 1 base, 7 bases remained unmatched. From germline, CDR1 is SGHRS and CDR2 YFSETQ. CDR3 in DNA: TGCGCCAGCAGCTGGACAGGCCTTGGGTCTGGGGCCAACGTCCTGACTTTC. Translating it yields CASSWTGLGSGANVLTF.

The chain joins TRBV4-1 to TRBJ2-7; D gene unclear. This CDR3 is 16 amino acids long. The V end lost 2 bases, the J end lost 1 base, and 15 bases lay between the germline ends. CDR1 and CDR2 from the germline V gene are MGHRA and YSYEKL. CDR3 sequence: CASSQIQAARSYEQYF. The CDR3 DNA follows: TGCGCCAGCAGCCAAATTCAGGCCGCCAGGTCCTACGAGCAGTACTTC.

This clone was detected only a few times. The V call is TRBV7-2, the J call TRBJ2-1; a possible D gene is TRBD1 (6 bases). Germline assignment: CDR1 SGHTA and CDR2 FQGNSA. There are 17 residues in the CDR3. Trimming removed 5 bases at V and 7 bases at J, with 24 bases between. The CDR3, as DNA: TGTGCCAGCAGCCCTAGGGGGAAGTTAGGGTCGGATAATGAGCAGTTCTTC. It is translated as CASSPRGKLGSDNEQFF.

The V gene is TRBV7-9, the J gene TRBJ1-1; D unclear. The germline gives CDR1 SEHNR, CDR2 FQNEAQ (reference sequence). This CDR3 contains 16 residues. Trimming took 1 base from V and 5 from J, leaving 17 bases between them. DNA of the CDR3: TGTGCCAGCAGCTTAGGTTCAGGTCGGGAAAGGACTGAAGCTTTCTTT. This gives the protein CASSLGSGRERTEAFF.

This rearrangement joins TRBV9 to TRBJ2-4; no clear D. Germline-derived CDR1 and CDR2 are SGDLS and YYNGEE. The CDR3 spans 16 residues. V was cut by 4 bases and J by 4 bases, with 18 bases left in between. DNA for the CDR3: TGTGCCAGCAGCCAGGATCCTTCAACTCCAAAAAACATTCAGTACTTC. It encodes CASSQDPSTPKNIQYF.

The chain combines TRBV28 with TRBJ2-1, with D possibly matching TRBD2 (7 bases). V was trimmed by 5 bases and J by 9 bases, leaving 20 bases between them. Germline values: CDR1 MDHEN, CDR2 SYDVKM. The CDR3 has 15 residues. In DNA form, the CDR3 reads TGTGCCAGCAGTCAGCCGGGACGGGGGGCTGGTGAGCAGTTCTTC. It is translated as CASSQPGRGAGEQFF.

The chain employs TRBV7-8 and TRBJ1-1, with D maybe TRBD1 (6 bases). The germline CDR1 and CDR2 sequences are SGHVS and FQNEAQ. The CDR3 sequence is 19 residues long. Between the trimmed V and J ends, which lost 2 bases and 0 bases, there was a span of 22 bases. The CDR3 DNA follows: TGTGCCAGCAGCTTACTCTTTCCGGGGGGGACACGTATGAACACTGAAGCTTTCTTT. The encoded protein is CASSLLFPGGTRMNTEAFF.

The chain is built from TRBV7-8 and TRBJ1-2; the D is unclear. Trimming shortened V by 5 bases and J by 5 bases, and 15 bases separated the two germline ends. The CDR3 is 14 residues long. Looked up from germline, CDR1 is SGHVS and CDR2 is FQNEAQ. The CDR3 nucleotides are TGTGCCAGCAGCCGAGAGGTCCGCCCGTATGGCTACACCTTC. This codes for CASSREVRPYGYTF.

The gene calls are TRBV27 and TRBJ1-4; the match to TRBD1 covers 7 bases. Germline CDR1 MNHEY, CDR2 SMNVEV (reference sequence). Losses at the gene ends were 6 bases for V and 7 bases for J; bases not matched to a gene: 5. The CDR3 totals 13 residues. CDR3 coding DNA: TGTGCCAGCAGCGACAGGGAAGGTGAAAAACTGTTTTTT. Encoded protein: CASSDREGEKLFF.

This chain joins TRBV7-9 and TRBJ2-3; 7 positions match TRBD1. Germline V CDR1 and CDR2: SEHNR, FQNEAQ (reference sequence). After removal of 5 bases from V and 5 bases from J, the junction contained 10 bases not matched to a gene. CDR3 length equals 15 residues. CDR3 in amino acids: CASSPGQHLGDTQYF. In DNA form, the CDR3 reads TGTGCCAGCAGCCCGGGACAGCATTTGGGAGATACGCAGTATTTT.

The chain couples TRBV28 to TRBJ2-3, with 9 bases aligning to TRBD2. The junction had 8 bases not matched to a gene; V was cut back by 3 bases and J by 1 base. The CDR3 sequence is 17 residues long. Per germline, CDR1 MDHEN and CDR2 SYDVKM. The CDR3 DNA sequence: TGTGCCAGCAGTTTGGGGGCTGTAGCGGGGGGCACAGATACGCAGTATTTT. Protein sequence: CASSLGAVAGGTDTQYF. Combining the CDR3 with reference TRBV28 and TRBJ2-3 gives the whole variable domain DVKVTQSSRYLVKRTGEKVFLECVQDMDHENMFWYRQDPGLGLRLIYFSYDVKMKEKGDIPEGYSVSREKKERFSLILESASTNQTSMYLCASSLGAVAGGTDTQYFGPGTRLTVL.